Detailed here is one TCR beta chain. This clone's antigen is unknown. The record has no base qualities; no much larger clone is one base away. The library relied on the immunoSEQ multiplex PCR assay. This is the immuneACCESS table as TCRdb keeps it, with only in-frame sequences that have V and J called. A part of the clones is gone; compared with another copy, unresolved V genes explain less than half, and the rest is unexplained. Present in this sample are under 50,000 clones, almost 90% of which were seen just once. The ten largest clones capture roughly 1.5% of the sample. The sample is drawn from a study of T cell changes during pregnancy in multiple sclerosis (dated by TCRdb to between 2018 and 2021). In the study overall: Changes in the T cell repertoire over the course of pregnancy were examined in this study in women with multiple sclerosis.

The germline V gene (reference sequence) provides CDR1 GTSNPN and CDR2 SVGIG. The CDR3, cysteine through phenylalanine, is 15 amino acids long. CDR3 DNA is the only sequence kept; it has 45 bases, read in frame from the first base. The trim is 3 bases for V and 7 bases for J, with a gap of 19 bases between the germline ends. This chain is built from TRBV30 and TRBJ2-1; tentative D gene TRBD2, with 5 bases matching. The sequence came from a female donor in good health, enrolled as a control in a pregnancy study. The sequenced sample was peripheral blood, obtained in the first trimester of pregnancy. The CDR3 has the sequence CAWSPRGRGENEQFF. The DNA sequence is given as TGTGCCTGGAGCCCCCGGGGAAGAGGCGAGAATGAGCAGTTCTTC.